The 5 T cell receptor beta chains given below trace back to one sample, sequenced in a study of identical twins. TCRdb re-analysed the 5' RACE reads in MiXCR, keeping a single row per CDR3 protein. The table records some 330,000 distinct CDR3 sequences, roughly 9% of them present only once. The sequenced material came from naive T cells sorted from blood. The receptors derive from a woman in her 50s in good health.

In its sample, this clonotype was seen many times. This rearrangement joins TRBV7-9 to TRBJ2-5; D uncertain. Germline loops: CDR1 SEHNR, CDR2 FQNEAQ (reference sequence). The CDR3 length is 14 residues. The germline V and J ends were trimmed by 1 base and 3 bases, with 9 bases remaining between them. The CDR3 sequence is CASSLVRREETQYF. DNA of the CDR3: TGTGCCAGCAGCTTAGTTCGCCGGGAAGAGACCCAGTACTTC.

The chain recombines TRBV12-3 or TRBV12-4 with TRBJ1-2; TRBD1 aligns across 7 bases. Trimming removed 6 bases from V and 7 bases from J; junction bases left unmatched: 11. The CDR3 is 14 residues long. CDR3 DNA sequence: TGTGCCAGCAGACGACAGGGAAGAGGTCCTGGCTACACCTTC. Its translation is CASRRQGRGPGYTF.

This clonotype occurred a few times. This chain uses TRBV29-1 with TRBJ1-2, with a weak D call TRBD1 (5 bases). Trimming shortened V by 4 bases and J by 7 bases, and 10 bases separated the two germline ends. The CDR3 is 11 residues long. CDR1 and CDR2 from the germline V gene are SQVTM and ANQGSEA. The CDR3 nucleotides are TGCAGCGTTGGGGGGACGTCTGGCTACACCTTC. It yields the protein CSVGGTSGYTF.

This clonotype was picked up many times. The rearrangement uses TRBV5-6 and TRBJ1-5; D is unresolved. The germline V and J ends were trimmed by 2 bases and 7 bases, with 10 bases remaining between them. Germline V lookup: CDR1 SGHDT, CDR2 YYEEEE. The CDR3 is 13 amino acids. The CDR3 DNA reads as TGTGCCAGCAGCTTAGGAGGGATCCAGCCCCAGCATTTT. Amino acids: CASSLGGIQPQHF. The full variable domain, its missing parts supplied by reference TRBV5-6 and TRBJ1-5, is DAGVTQSPTHLIKTRGQQVTLRCSPKSGHDTVSWYQQALGQGPQFIFQYYEEEERQRGNFPDRFSGHQFPNYSSELNVNALLLGDSALYLCASSLGGIQPQHFGDGTRLSIL.

V gene TRBV20-1 combines with J gene TRBJ2-4; the D is unclear. Per the germline V gene, CDR1 is DFQATT and CDR2 is SNEGSKA (reference sequence). The CDR3 is made up of 15 amino acids. V lost 3 bases to trimming and J lost 3 bases, with 15 bases between them. Here the CDR3 reads CSASFSGIGKNIQYF. As DNA, the CDR3 is TGCAGTGCTAGTTTCTCCGGCATAGGCAAAAACATTCAGTACTTC.